The 28 T cell receptor beta chains below all came from one sample that was sequenced in a study of identical twins. MiXCR, applied by TCRdb to the 5' RACE reads, yields one record per CDR3 protein. The sample shows 200,000 or so distinct CDR3 sequences, less than 8% of them seen only once. These data are also associated with another study on yellow fever vaccine responses in identical twins.

Input material: memory (CD45RO+) T cells sorted from blood. These receptors were obtained from a woman aged 18-29 years in good health.

This clonotype was picked up many times. V usage is TRBV12-3 or TRBV12-4 and J usage is TRBJ2-1, with TRBD2 identical over 8 bases. J lost 8 bases, V lost 3 bases, and 12 bases had no gene match. The CDR3 covers 16 residues. CDR3 coding DNA: TGTGCCAGCAGTTTTACTAGCGGTCCTTACGGCCATGAGCAGTTCTTC. Its protein is CASSFTSGPYGHEQFF.

This clonotype has ten or more counts. The V and J genes are TRBV5-1 and TRBJ1-2; D gene unclear. With 5 bases removed from V and 1 base from J, the gap between germline ends came to 3 bases. The CDR3 spans 11 residues. From germline, CDR1 is SGHRS and CDR2 YFSETQ. The CDR3 here is CASRGNYGYTF. CDR3 nucleotides: TGCGCCAGCAGGGGTAACTATGGCTACACCTTC.

This clonotype was seen ten or more times. The chain recombines TRBV18 with TRBJ1-4; D unclear. Germline values: CDR1 KGHSH, CDR2 LQKENI. The CDR3 length is 14 residues. The V end lost 2 bases, the J end lost 4 bases, and 8 bases lay between the germline ends. The CDR3 DNA reads as TGTGCCAGCTCACCAGAAAACGATAATGAAAAACTGTTTTTT. It encodes CASSPENDNEKLFF.

This clonotype has at least ten counts. The chain joins TRBV29-1 to TRBJ2-1; D is tentatively TRBD1 or TRBD2 (6 bases each). Germline V gene lookup returns CDR1 SQVTM and CDR2 ANQGSEA. Trimming removed 3 bases from V and 14 bases from J, with 17 bases in between. This CDR3 has 12 residues. CDR3 nucleotides: TGCAGCGTTGAGACGGACAGTTGGAGGGAGTTCTTC. This gives the protein CSVETDSWREFF.

This clonotype turned up a few times. The chain recombines TRBV20-1 with TRBJ2-2, with D perhaps TRBD2 (5 bases). Germline CDR1 and CDR2: DFQATT and SNEGSKA (reference sequence). Trimming cost V 3 bases and J 2 bases, with 13 bases left between them. The CDR3 is 15 residues long. DNA for the CDR3: TGCAGTGCTAGGCTAGCTTTCCCTAACACCGGGGAGCTGTTTTTT. Translating gives CSARLAFPNTGELFF.

This clonotype was recorded many times. The chain combines TRBV7-2 with TRBJ2-5; no clear D. Trimming cost V 5 bases and J 5 bases, with 15 bases left between them. The germline CDR1 and CDR2 sequences are SGHTA and FQGNSA. This CDR3 has 14 amino acids. The CDR3 DNA reads TGTGCCAGCAGCCCCCTTGGGTTTCCGGAGACCCAGTACTTC. Encoded protein: CASSPLGFPETQYF.

This clonotype was counted at least ten times. The chain is built from TRBV7-9 and TRBJ2-2; D uncertain. The germline V and J ends were trimmed by 5 bases and 4 bases, with 17 bases remaining between them. Looked up from germline, CDR1 is SEHNR and CDR2 is FQNEAQ (reference sequence). CDR3 size: 16 residues. The CDR3 region has the DNA TGTGCCAGCAGCCTACAGCGCCCCGTTAGCACCGGGGAGCTGTTTTTT. Translation gives CASSLQRPVSTGELFF.

Many counts were recorded for this clonotype. The chain recombines TRBV29-1 with TRBJ1-2; D unresolved. The CDR3 loop spans 11 amino acids. CDR1 and CDR2 from the germline V gene are SQVTM and ANQGSEA. V shed 6 bases and J shed 3 bases, with 8 bases lying between them. CDR3 DNA: TGCAGCGTCCCCACGGACTATGGCTACACCTTC. The encoded protein is CSVPTDYGYTF.

V gene TRBV29-1 combines with J gene TRBJ2-7; D is possibly TRBD2 (5 bases). CDR3 length: 13 amino acids. Germline V CDR1 and CDR2: SQVTM, ANQGSEA. The V end was cut by 6 bases, the J end by 7 bases, with 19 bases between. CDR3 in DNA: TGCAGCGTCGTAGCGAGAACCTACGAGGAGCAGTACTTC. Protein product: CSVVARTYEEQYF.

This clonotype was observed a handful of times. This chain links TRBV24-1 with TRBJ1-2; 7 bases align to TRBD1. The CDR3 has 13 residues. V shed 7 bases, J shed 8 bases, and the junction held 9 bases outside the gene matches. The germline V gene has CDR1 KGHDR and CDR2 SFDVKD. CDR3 in amino acids: CATSPGQYEGYTF. CDR3 nucleotides: TGTGCCACCAGCCCGGGACAGTATGAAGGCTACACCTTC.

This chain uses TRBV27 with TRBJ2-5; D is perhaps TRBD1 (5 bases). V lost 2 bases to trimming and J lost 3 bases, with 19 bases between them. The CDR3 extends over 17 amino acids. From germline, CDR1 is MNHEY and CDR2 SMNVEV (reference sequence). The DNA of the CDR3 is TGTGCCAGCAGTTTACTAGGGTCAGGGCGACGGGAAGAGACCCAGTACTTC. As protein: CASSLLGSGRREETQYF.

This clonotype turned up a few times. The J gene is TRBJ2-1, the V gene TRBV4-3; D not certain. The CDR3 has 15 amino acids. Germline assignment: CDR1 LGHNA and CDR2 YSLEER. Trimming shortened V by 0 bases and J by 4 bases, and 10 bases separated the two germline ends. DNA of the CDR3: TGCGCCAGCAGCCAAGACTTCGAAGGATACAATGAGCAGTTCTTC. Translated: CASSQDFEGYNEQFF.

In this sample, this clonotype turned up a few times. The gene calls are TRBV6-5 and TRBJ2-1; 8 bases are shared with TRBD2. This CDR3 has 16 residues. In germline, CDR1 is MNHEY, CDR2 SVGAGI. The V gene end was trimmed by 4 bases and the J gene end by 9 bases; junction bases not matched to a gene: 14. The CDR3 spells CASSSLAGGQWSEQFF. The DNA of the CDR3 is TGTGCCAGCAGTTCCTTGGCGGGAGGCCAGTGGAGTGAGCAGTTCTTC.

A remark on this clonotype: A read error may account for a junction end that differs from germline. This sequence joins TRBV12-3 or TRBV12-4 and TRBJ2-4, with D perhaps TRBD1 (6 bases). The CDR3 has 19 residues. CDR3 loop: CARSFFFRAFRQDENIQYF. CDR3 coding DNA: TGTGCCCGCAGTTTCTTTTTTCGCGCATTTCGACAGGACGAAAACATTCAGTACTTC.

The V and J genes are TRBV2 and TRBJ2-1; D ambiguous. From germline, CDR1 is SNHLY and CDR2 FYNNEI. Between the trimmed V and J ends, which lost 3 bases and 12 bases, there was a span of 15 bases. The CDR3 sequence is 13 residues long. CDR3: CASSESVFLGQFF. CDR3 coding DNA: TGTGCCAGCAGTGAGTCGGTGTTTCTGGGGCAGTTCTTC.

There are many counts of this clonotype. The V and J genes are TRBV29-1 and TRBJ2-1; D could derive from TRBD1 or TRBD2 (5 bases each). CDR1 is SQVTM, CDR2 ANQGSEA, per germline. This CDR3 is built from 12 residues. The germline V and J ends were trimmed by 7 bases and 10 bases, with 17 bases remaining between them. Here the CDR3 reads CSAGTRIDEQFF. The DNA of the CDR3 is TGCAGCGCAGGGACCCGGATAGACGAGCAGTTCTTC.

In its sample, this clonotype was seen many times. V and J are TRBV7-9 and TRBJ1-6; D is ambiguous. The germline V gene encodes CDR1 SEHNR and CDR2 FQNEAQ (reference sequence). Trimming took off 1 base at V and 5 bases at J, with 9 bases between the two ends. The CDR3 runs to 15 residues. The CDR3 coding sequence is TGTGCCAGCAGCTTAGGGCAGAGTGATAATTCACCCCTCCACTTT. This gives the protein CASSLGQSDNSPLHF.

The V and J genes are TRBV7-6 and TRBJ2-3; D is unresolved. The germline V gene encodes CDR1 SGHVS and CDR2 FNYEAQ. The CDR3 runs to 15 residues. The V and J ends lost 4 bases and 0 bases respectively, with 11 bases between them. This CDR3 reads CASSSPTVSTDTQYF. CDR3 nucleotide sequence: TGTGCCAGCAGCTCCCCGACTGTTAGCACAGATACGCAGTATTTT.

The chain carries TRBV10-3 and TRBJ1-5, with D possibly being TRBD1 (5 bases). The CDR3 consists of 14 residues. Trimming cost V 5 bases and J 3 bases, with 11 bases left between them. Germline V gene sequence: CDR1 ENHRY, CDR2 SYGVKD. The CDR3 is CAISRDWNNQPQHF. The CDR3 coding sequence is TGTGCCATCAGTCGGGACTGGAACAATCAGCCCCAGCATTTT.

In this sample, this clonotype turned up once. J is TRBJ2-1 and V is TRBV5-4; D may match TRBD1 or TRBD2 (5 bases each). In germline, CDR1 is SGHNT, CDR2 YYREEE (reference sequence). This CDR3 contains 17 residues. Trimming cost V 4 bases and J 5 bases, with 22 bases left between them. CDR3 sequence reads: CASSPGLDWGRNNEQFF. The CDR3 DNA is TGTGCCAGCAGCCCTGGGTTGGACTGGGGACGTAACAATGAGCAGTTCTTC.

The J gene is TRBJ2-3, the V gene TRBV15; weak D call: TRBD1 (6 bases). Germline V gene data show CDR1 as LNHNV and CDR2 as YYDKDF (reference sequence). This CDR3 region has 14 residues. Trimming left V 4 bases short and J 2 bases short, with 10 bases between. CDR3 residues: CATSTDRYTDTQYF. CDR3 sequence (DNA): TGTGCCACCAGCACGGACAGATACACAGATACGCAGTATTTT.

Ten or more counts support this clonotype. The J gene is TRBJ2-1, the V gene TRBV4-3, with no clear D. The germline gives CDR1 LGHNA, CDR2 YSLEER. CDR3 length: 14 amino acids. V lost 5 bases and J 5 bases, leaving 13 bases between the germline ends. The CDR3 DNA reads TGCGCCAGCAGCGACTTGGCAGACGACAATGAGCAGTTCTTC. This encodes CASSDLADDNEQFF.

This clonotype was counted many times. J is TRBJ2-2 and V is TRBV6-4; 7 bases match TRBD2. Per the germline V gene, CDR1 is MRHNA and CDR2 is SNTAGT. V was clipped by 4 bases and J by 5 bases; unmatched bases: 4. This CDR3 is 14 amino acids long. CDR3: CASSVSRGTGELFF. The CDR3 nucleotides read TGTGCCAGCAGTGTCTCGCGGGGGACCGGGGAGCTGTTTTTT.

This clonotype showed up many times. The rearrangement joins TRBV29-1 to TRBJ2-7; D not certain. The CDR3 extends over 11 amino acids. The V gene lost 5 bases and the J gene lost 6 bases, with 11 bases spanning the gap. CDR1 is SQVTM and CDR2 is ANQGSEA in the germline V gene. The CDR3 loop is CSVYRGFEQYF. The CDR3 DNA reads TGCAGCGTTTATAGAGGCTTCGAGCAGTACTTC.

The table lists this clonotype with a few counts. The V gene is TRBV18, the J gene TRBJ2-7; D may be TRBD1 (5 bases). V gave up 2 bases and J gave up 1 base, with 12 bases separating them. This CDR3 is built from 15 residues. The germline V gene has CDR1 KGHSH and CDR2 LQKENI. The CDR3 DNA is TGTGCCAGCTCACCAAGTAGGGGTGTATCCTACGAGCAGTACTTC. This codes for CASSPSRGVSYEQYF.

The sample holds many counts of this clonotype. The V call is TRBV5-1, the J call TRBJ2-1, with a tentative D call TRBD2 (5 bases). V lost 1 base to trimming and J lost 6 bases, with 8 bases between them. The CDR3 covers 13 residues. In germline, CDR1 is SGHRS, CDR2 YFSETQ. The CDR3 nucleotides read TGCGCCAGCAGCTTGAAGACTACCAATGAGCAGTTCTTC. Translated: CASSLKTTNEQFF. The full variable domain, completed using reference TRBV5-1 and TRBJ2-1, is KAGVTQTPRYLIKTRGQQVTLSCSPISGHRSVSWYQQTPGQGLQFLFEYFSETQRNKGNFPGRFSGRQFSNSRSEMNVSTLELGDSALYLCASSLKTTNEQFFGPGTRLTVL.

In this sample, this clonotype turned up many times. This chain connects TRBV9 to TRBJ2-3; tentative D call: TRBD1 (5 bases). There are 15 residues in the CDR3. The V gene's germline CDR1 is SGDLS and CDR2 YYNGEE. Trimming took off 0 bases at V and 4 bases at J, with 12 bases between the two ends. CDR3 coding DNA: TGTGCCAGCAGCGTAGAAGGACATGGAGCAGATACGCAGTATTTT. It specifies CASSVEGHGADTQYF.

The table lists this clonotype with many counts. Written as DNA, the CDR3 is TGTGCCAGCAGTTACTCGGGGGAGGGCACTGAAGCTTTCTTT. It translates to CASSYSGEGTEAFF. The chain has TRBV6-5 and TRBJ1-1; possibly TRBD1 for D (5 bases). The ends were cut back, 0 bases at V and 4 bases at J, with 9 bases in the middle. This CDR3 region has 14 residues. The germline V gene has CDR1 MNHEY and CDR2 SVGAGI.